This T cell receptor beta chain comes out of a study of blood T cell repertoires in COVID-19. Study at large: Nucleic acid was either cDNA or gDNA, and it came from T cells, B-cell-depleted T cells, or PBMCs.

Authors' methods: The authors estimated nucleated cell counts from reference gene primer amplification. Here immunoSEQ multiplex PCR was the method, and the copy in TCRdb shows in-frame clones only, minus some. V, J and clone size are those of that table, while D and trimming were read from the DNA. The sample yields around 140,000 clones, approximately 81% seen once. Germline V gene sequence: CDR1 SGHRS, CDR2 YFSETQ. The length of the CDR3 is 17 residues. V gave up 0 bases and J gave up 1 base, with 11 bases separating them. This chain joins TRBV5-1 and TRBJ2-6; D is perhaps TRBD1 (5 bases). The sample was peripheral blood. This TCR was recovered from a woman in her sixties or seventies with active or convalescent COVID-19. The CDR3 is CASSLGQKESGANVLTF. The CDR3 DNA is TGCGCCAGCAGCTTGGGACAGAAAGAATCTGGGGCCAACGTCCTGACTTTC. Full variable domain (rest looked up from reference TRBV5-1 and TRBJ2-6): KAGVTQTPRYLIKTRGQQVTLSCSPISGHRSVSWYQQTPGQGLQFLFEYFSETQRNKGNFPGRFSGRQFSNSRSEMNVSTLELGDSALYLCASSLGQKESGANVLTFGAGSRLTVL.